This is a list of T cell receptor beta chains from one sample in a study of cytomegalovirus exposure and HLA in healthy donors. The repertoire was sequenced with immunoSEQ multiplex PCR; TCRdb's copy has only in-frame clones and lacks some. Its table records 200,000 or so clones. The sample was PBMCs. The receptors here all came from a boy younger than 18 in good health and CMV-seronegative. CDR3s include the opening cysteine and the closing phenylalanine or tryptophan.

j_call	v_call	cdr3_aa
TRBJ1-6	TRBV7-9	CASSLTGTPNSPLHF
TRBJ1-1	TRBV10-1	CASSDWTGTEENTEAFF
TRBJ2-1	TRBV19	CASAAFSRGGPEQFF
TRBJ1-1	TRBV10-2	CASRRGEVTEAFF
TRBJ2-3	TRBV28	CATRGAGTDTQYF
TRBJ1-1	TRBV7-9	CASSIQENTEAFF
TRBJ2-2	TRBV5-1	CASSPTGFGELFF
-	TRBV10-2	CASARLAGGLHEQYF
TRBJ2-7	TRBV5-6	CASSLGQGPYEQYF
TRBJ2-3	TRBV19	CASSIGQTQYF
TRBJ1-1	TRBV30	CAWSLNTEAFF
TRBJ2-2	TRBV5-8	CASSPGTALANTGELFF
TRBJ2-1	TRBV29-1	CSVDGIGVSYNEQFF
TRBJ2-1	TRBV19	CASPIKESERFNEQFF
TRBJ2-7	TRBV5-4	CASSLEARTVREQYF
TRBJ2-7	TRBV13	CASSLEMPSGAYEQYF
TRBJ2-7	TRBV5-6	CASSSGTPSYEQYF
TRBJ2-3	TRBV5-1	CASSPGVGKDTQYF
TRBJ2-7	TRBV30	CAWSPDSSYEQYF
TRBJ1-4	TRBV6-1	CASMQRATNEKLFF
TRBJ2-3	TRBV18	CASSPSLGGGAGPDTQYF
TRBJ2-7	TRBV19	CASSPGETYEQYF
TRBJ1-6	TRBV7-8	CASSLEAGANSPLHF
TRBJ2-1	TRBV10-3	CAISEGGQGIIYEQFF
TRBJ1-2	TRBV29-1	CSVELAGRRDYGYTF
TRBJ1-1	TRBV9	CASSLRRESEAFF
TRBJ1-6	TRBV27	CASSMGQSNSPLHF
TRBJ2-1	TRBV7-2	CASSLAGGAYNEQFF
TRBJ2-3	TRBV7-4	CASSLGRTDTQYF
TRBJ2-7	TRBV30	CAWSQPGLRSSYEQYF
TRBJ2-7	TRBV6-4	CASSDGLADLQEQYF
TRBJ1-2	TRBV27	CASSLNQGRYGYTF
TRBJ1-5	TRBV4-1	CASSQVRLHNQPQHF
TRBJ2-1	TRBV5-8	CASSLVRASSYNEQFF
TRBJ2-7	TRBV6-1	CASSDLSGGSYEQYF
TRBJ2-2	TRBV9	CASSVRDRGSTGELFF
TRBJ1-1	TRBV5-1	CASARVTGTEAFF
TRBJ1-1	TRBV11-1	CASSHRTGTETEAFF
-	TRBV6-5	CASRNRGGEQYF
TRBJ1-5	TRBV9	CASSLGGGGNQPQHF
TRBJ1-2	TRBV7-9	CASSPGGTGFGYTF
TRBJ2-5	TRBV18	CASSPGREGQTQYF
TRBJ2-3	TRBV18	CASSPRSGGYTDTQYF
TRBJ1-4	TRBV6-6	CASSYSGSQNEKLFF
TRBJ2-7	TRBV7-9	CASSYSGEDYEQYF
TRBJ1-6	TRBV2	CASSERGIGSYNSPLHF
TRBJ2-2	TRBV19	CASSTLAGVAGELFF
TRBJ1-1	TRBV6-1	CASSESGGNTEAFF
TRBJ2-7	TRBV28	CASAPSGNYEQYF
TRBJ1-4	TRBV6-5	CASSEGGRGGKLFF
TRBJ1-6	TRBV5-6	CASSLAGNSPLHF
TRBJ1-1	TRBV6-5	CASSYSFGRANTEAFF
TRBJ2-7	TRBV30	CAWNPKRGPYHEQYF
TRBJ2-2	TRBV7-3	CASSLMSANTGELFF